Detailed here is one T cell receptor beta chain. These data belong to a study of blood T cells in healthy people across ages. The second PCR ran roughly 6 to 11 cycles with a sample-barcoded 5' primer and J-beta primers. One entry per CDR3 protein, called by TCRdb with MiXCR from the 5' RACE reads. In the table there are over a million distinct CDR3 sequences, roughly 24% of which are singletons. The germline gives CDR1 MNHEY, CDR2 SVGAGI. The CDR3 has 15 amino acids. These data are also associated with another study on T cells of mothers and their children.

This receptor was obtained from a girl aged 2 to 9 in good health. This sequence joins TRBV6-5 and TRBJ2-1; D might be TRBD2 (5 bases). The J call is doubtful: the DNA matches TRBJ2-5 better. The material sequenced was blood. The CDR3 is CASSYLGSSGETQYF. The CDR3, as DNA: TGTGCCAGCAGTTACTTGGGGTCCAGCGGAGAGACCCAGTACTTC.